Reported below is one TCR beta chain. It lacks a known antigen. Within one base of it there is no much larger clone, and no base qualities were kept. The library was built by means of the immunoSEQ multiplex PCR assay. For the multiplex PCR, a mixture combining 60 forward primers for TCR Vbeta segments and 13 reverse primers for TCR Jbeta segments was used. Amplification of the CDR3 region of rearranged TCR beta genes was performed with a multiplex PCR assay on genomic DNA. On the Illumina HiSeq System, the amplified TCR beta libraries were sequenced as 87-base-pair reads. The original pipeline was this. In a later analysis, roughly 80 million unique TCR beta chains were counted across the roughly 670 repertoires, and around 11 million of these chains were shared by at least two donors. A nearest-neighbor algorithm error-corrected the raw reads and collapsed the reads into unique sequences, merging closely related sequences to remove PCR and sequencing errors. Alignment of CDR3 sequences to IMGT reference sequences was used to assign V, D and J gene segments. For a sequence to be retained, at least a six-nucleotide match to both a V gene segment and a J gene segment was required. Rearrangements were classified as productive when the CDR3 lacked stop codons and remained in frame with V and J, and all other rearrangements were classified as non-productive. CDR3 was defined according to IMGT convention as the region running from the second conserved V-encoded cysteine to the conserved J-encoded phenylalanine. The earlier analysis of some 540 of the donors excluded any sequence lacking an unambiguous match to a single V gene segment. In an earlier analysis of roughly 600 of the donors, a V segment was called functional when productive rearrangements were above 56.7%, and segregating when the standard deviation between donors exceeded 5%. A statistical classification framework was built to diagnose cytomegalovirus status from the catalog of TCR beta chain sequences. In a later analysis, V and J genes were assigned by comparing TCR nucleotide sequences against IMGT/GENE-DB human TR gene sequences. In a later analysis, CDR3 sequences and most-parsimonious VDJ recombination scenarios were assigned using the TCRdist pipeline. In a later analysis, every TCR beta chain was defined by the combination of its CDR3 amino acid sequence and its V-gene family, and reads without a unique V-gene family were dropped. To address suspected cross-contamination and a sequencing artifact, a later analysis removed 592 highly shared, low-generation-probability nucleotide sequences. In a later analysis, a clonal expansion index was calculated for each public chain from normalized within-repertoire ranks of inferred template counts. A later analysis computed generation probabilities with a VDJ recombination model fitted to out-of-frame rearrangements, and checked the results against IGoR. Hypergeometric tests were used in a later analysis to score TCR-TCR, TCR-HLA and TCR-CMV co-occurrence, with a repertoire-size bias correction applied to the TCR pairs. A later analysis estimated false discovery rates by permuting HLA or CMV assignments 20 times. A later analysis grouped co-occurring TCRs with DBSCAN, adding TCRdist sequence similarity when clustering within HLA-allele-positive subsets. Co-occurrence clustering excluded repertoires with fewer than 30,000 or more than 120,000 public chains, plus five with anomalous nucleotide sharing. In its TCRdb copy, this immuneACCESS table keeps in-frame sequences only and misses some clones. Where compared with another copy, unresolved V genes explain less than half of these, and the others have no known cause. V and J calls and clone size are those listed in that table; D and trimming were worked out from the DNA. The sample data list approximately 130,000 clones, and about four fifths of these were observed just once. The ten top clones hold roughly 2.2% of the sample.

The data were taken from a study of cytomegalovirus exposure and HLA in healthy donors (dated 2017 in TCRdb). With respect to the entire study: According to an earlier analysis of 587 of the donors, about 180 million T cells yielded some 110 million unique TCR beta sequences and 276 Gb of sequence data. About 300 gigabases of sequencing data and approximately 85 million unique TCR sequences were included in an early release covering about 620 HLA-typed donors. The study aimed to test whether signatures of past pathogen exposure could be identified by cataloging public T cell receptors. All discovery cohort repertoires had been generated on a single sequencing platform. Alongside the repertoire data, information on donor age, sex, ethnicity and CMV serostatus was compiled. Typing coverage differed by locus: A, B, C, DRB1 and DQB1 were typed in roughly 620-640 donors, DQA1 in 500 to 550, DPA1 in 600 to 610, and DPB1 in just under 490. To decide whether each TCR beta V gene segment behaved as functional or pseudogenic, an earlier analysis of approximately 590 of the donors relied on high-throughput TCR beta sequencing. A later analysis re-analyzed previously published TCR beta repertoires from approximately 670 donors and added high-resolution HLA genotyping to study TCR occurrence patterns. Of the roughly 400 genotyped donors, more than 75% were placed in the genetic ancestry cluster associated with self-reported Caucasian donors. The study combined high-throughput TCR immunosequencing, statistical association of individual TCRs with disease status, and machine learning to predict cytomegalovirus infection status. The T cell repertoires of around 670 subjects were profiled by immunosequencing and related to cytomegalovirus serostatus. In the later analysis, no new phenotypic data were used to find candidate immune exposures; instead, reliance was placed on TCR beta sequences and their occurrence across donors. In a later genetic analysis, genome-wide SNP genotypes for about 65% of the roughly 670 donors were used, and that subset was treated as a discovery cohort. Several DR-DQ haplotypes were handled as single units for association and clustering, since linkage in the cohort was strong. Across approximately 400 genotyped donors of the cohort, an average of approximately 240,000 unique TCR beta nucleotide sequences per donor were sequenced, and roughly 18% of those sequences were non-productive. HLA typing included class I and class II loci at four-digit resolution. In addition to the first cohort of hundreds of subjects, a separate validation cohort of 130 or so different subjects was used.

From V the trimming removes 2 bases and from J it removes 3 bases, while the gene matches leave 4 bases of the junction unaccounted for. Reading the germline V gene gives CDR1 SGHDT and CDR2 YYEEEE. From the cysteine up to the phenylalanine, the CDR3 has a length of 16 residues. The only DNA kept is the CDR3, 48 bases in frame from the first base. The cohort was made up of under 800 healthy bone marrow donors. All cohort members were sampled while nominally healthy, although unrecorded immune exposures were likely present. The donor was CMV seronegative and was included in the group of a few hundred seronegative cohort members. A peripheral blood sample was provided by each donor, and peripheral blood mononuclear cells were used for TCR beta sequencing. The Qiagen DNeasy Blood Extraction Kit was used to extract genomic DNA from the blood cell samples. The study at large found these results: In a later analysis, HLA-associated TCR beta chains were found to be more clonally expanded and to have lower generation probabilities than equally common non-associated chains. Correlated functional status among segregating V segments might be attributable to linkage disequilibrium, but an unknown experimental factor could not be ruled out. It was suggested by the authors that the approach could potentially be generalized to other disease states and immunological phenotypes. A later analysis associated 17,000 or so TCR beta sequences with specific HLA alleles at a false discovery rate of 0.05. According to a later analysis, TCR association rates differed among HLA loci, with DRB1 alleles showing the most associated TCRs and HLA-C alleles showing the fewest. The sequencing pipeline was judged likely to have produced a cluster of highly shared sequence variants as a technical artifact. The classifier was reported to diagnose cytomegalovirus status with high specificity and sensitivity in both the original cohort and the validation cohort. A further reported finding was that TCR beta sequences accurately predicted the HLA-A and HLA-B alleles for most subjects in the first cohort. In an earlier analysis of about 600 of the donors, most TCR beta V segments appeared in productive rearrangements about 90% or about 30% of the time, broadly matching IMGT annotations. Most TCR sequences were observed very rarely across donors, whereas some public TCRs were present in many individuals. The only immune exposure information available for the cohort was CMV serostatus. According to a later analysis, parvovirus B19, influenza, CMV and Epstein-Barr virus appeared linked to several top co-occurrence clusters. Because counts were too low, some 16 rarely observed V segments, including chromosome 9 orphons, were excluded from the earlier analysis of under 650 of the donors. Because HLA typing was missing for some donors at each locus, association tests included only the typed subset. Sequencing depth was assumed to be roughly uniform across donors in the presence/absence analyses, though that assumption may not hold. A later genetic analysis reported fewer N-insertions in productive TCRs among donors in an Asian-associated ancestry cluster than the roughly 620-donor mean. This cohort had only TCR beta chains sequenced, and the lack of alpha or paired-chain data limited which features could be detected. A later genetic analysis associated a missense DCLRE1C variant with V-gene and J-gene trimming of TCR beta chains, and an independent cohort replicated the association. The study gave a list of more than 150 TCR beta chains associated with cytomegalovirus. In a later analysis, most CMV-associated TCR beta chains were found to appear HLA-restricted, with HLA associations seemingly driven largely by CMV exposure. Some IMGT-functional V segments, including TRBV6-2 and TRBV6-3, could not be told apart with the 87-base-pair reads, so those segments were excluded. A few of the identified cytomegalovirus-associated TCR beta chains were confirmed in vitro to be specific for cytomegalovirus antigens. Assigning TCR associations to individual alleles was difficult when HLA alleles, especially DR and DQ, strongly co-occurred.

This receptor chain uses TRBV5-6 and TRBJ2-3; 12 central nucleotides agree with TRBD2. This clonotype was sampled from a woman aged 35 to 49 in good health and CMV-seronegative. Sequencing used PBMCs. The DNA is TGTGCCAGCAGCTTTTGGACTAGCGGGAATACAGATACGCAGTATTTT. This sequence encodes CASSFWTSGNTDTQYF.